This T cell receptor (beta chain) was found in a study of T cell repertoires in cytomegalovirus infection. The overall study: Public TCR beta signatures were indicative of both CMV infection and a matching HLA type.

MiXCR, run by TCRdb on the reads, gives a single entry per CDR3 protein. The sample yields about 740,000 distinct CDR3 sequences, 35% seen once. Overall study findings and caveats: CMV carriers having the relevant HLA were flagged by cumulative public TCR beta family frequency. What dominated the ex vivo response were HLA-C-restricted CMV-specific TCR beta clonotypes.

The CDR3 covers 14 residues. Germline-derived CDR1 and CDR2 are SEHNR and FQNEAQ (reference sequence). Trimming took 5 bases from V and 8 from J, leaving 18 bases between them. Note on this clonotype: Its target is not known.

The sequence was collected from a human donor in good health (CMV status not recorded). Some clones in this sample may be carry-over from other donors' samples. The chain links TRBV7-9 to TRBJ1-2; D gene unclear. The sequenced material came from PBMCs. The CDR3 loop is CASSPFRQNGGYTF. CDR3 sequence (DNA): TGTGCCAGCAGCCCATTCAGGCAGAACGGGGGCTACACCTTC.